The 24 T cell receptor beta chains in this list originate from one sample, sequenced in a study of cytomegalovirus exposure and HLA in healthy donors. The PCR ran on 60 Vbeta and 13 Jbeta primers. The data were produced by immunoSEQ multiplex PCR, yet TCRdb's version contains in-frame clones alone and is incomplete. The repertoire holds over 150,000 clones, with around four fifths as singletons. Material: PBMCs. These receptors all come from a boy between 2 and 10 years old in good health and CMV-seronegative.

The chain joins TRBV7-8 to TRBJ1-2, with D maybe TRBD1 (6 bases). The CDR3 has 14 amino acids. V lost 1 base and J 4 bases, leaving 10 bases between the germline ends. CDR1 SGHVS and CDR2 FQNEAQ come from the germline V gene. CDR3 nucleotides: TGTGCCAGCAGCTTAGGGACAGCCTCCTATGGCTACACCTTC. This gives the protein CASSLGTASYGYTF.

V and J are TRBV25-1 and TRBJ2-6; D possibly corresponds to TRBD2 (7 bases). This CDR3 is 18 amino acids long. The ends were cut back, 2 bases at V and 0 bases at J, with 14 bases in the middle. Germline V gene lookup returns CDR1 MGHDK and CDR2 SYGVNS. CDR3 nucleotides: TGTGCCAGCAGTGAACAGGGGACTATACCCTCTGGGGCCAACGTCCTGACTTTC. Translated: CASSEQGTIPSGANVLTF.

The chain recombines TRBV7-8 with TRBJ1-3; D is ambiguous. Trimming shortened V by 1 base and J by 0 bases, and 10 bases separated the two germline ends. Germline V gene data show CDR1 as SGHVS and CDR2 as FQNEAQ. CDR3 length: 16 amino acids. CDR3 bases: TGTGCCAGCAGCTTAGTCAACTTAGACTCTGGAAACACCATATATTTT. The encoded protein is CASSLVNLDSGNTIYF. Using reference TRBV7-8 and TRBJ1-3 for the parts outside the CDR3, the full variable domain is GAGVSQSPRYKVAKRGQDVALRCDPISGHVSLFWYQQALGQGPEFLTYFQNEAQLDKSGLPSDRFFAERPEGSVSTLKIQRTQQEDSAVYLCASSLVNLDSGNTIYFGEGSWLTVV.

This chain uses TRBV30 with TRBJ2-7; possibly TRBD2 for D (6 bases). Trimming removed 3 bases at V and 5 bases at J, with 14 bases between. This CDR3 has 13 residues. Germline CDR1 reads GTSNPN; CDR2 reads SVGIG (reference sequence). The CDR3 region is CAWRRDSPHEQYF. CDR3 sequence (DNA): TGTGCCTGGAGACGGGACTCCCCCCACGAGCAGTACTTC.

The rearrangement uses TRBV19 and TRBJ2-1, with D perhaps matching TRBD2 (5 bases). The ends were cut back, 4 bases at V and 6 bases at J, with 10 bases in the middle. The CDR3 length is 13 residues. Germline V gene data show CDR1 as LNHDA and CDR2 as SQIVND (reference sequence). The DNA of the CDR3 is TGTGCCAGTAGTACCACTAGGGTCAATGAGCAGTTCTTC. This encodes CASSTTRVNEQFF.

The chain carries TRBV19 and TRBJ1-5, with 8 bases that match TRBD1. CDR3 length equals 13 residues. With V trimmed by 2 bases and J by 11 bases, 5 bases remained unmatched. Germline CDR1 and CDR2: LNHDA and SQIVND (reference sequence). In DNA form, the CDR3 reads TGTGCCAGTAGTATACTGCTGGACAGGGCCCAGCATTTT. Translated, it gives CASSILLDRAQHF. The full variable domain, rest sourced from reference TRBV19 and TRBJ1-5, is DGGITQSPKYLFRKEGQNVTLSCEQNLNHDAMYWYRQDPGQGLRLIYYSQIVNDFQKGDIAEGYSVSREKKESFPLTVTSAQKNPTAFYLCASSILLDRAQHFGDGTRLSIL.

The genes are TRBV7-3 and TRBJ2-1, with 11 bases lining up with TRBD2. The CDR3 totals 16 residues. Losses at the gene ends were 5 bases for V and 4 bases for J; bases not matched to a gene: 7. The germline gives CDR1 SGHTA, CDR2 FQGTGA. CDR3 DNA sequence: TGTGCCAGCAGCATAGGGACTAGCGGTGTATACAATGAGCAGTTCTTC. As protein: CASSIGTSGVYNEQFF.

A single count supports this clone. The chain carries TRBV27 and TRBJ1-1; D is perhaps TRBD1 (6 bases). Per the germline V gene, CDR1 is MNHEY and CDR2 is SMNVEV (reference sequence). Trimming cost V 2 bases and J 0 bases, with 16 bases left between them. The CDR3 covers 17 residues. This chain's CDR3 is CASSLTWGRPMNTEAFF. CDR3 in DNA: TGTGCCAGCAGTTTAACTTGGGGGCGCCCGATGAACACTGAAGCTTTCTTT.

This clone was found a few times. The DNA of the CDR3 is TGTGCCAGTAGTAGGACAGCTGGGAATGGCGAGCAGTACTTC. Translation: CASSRTAGNGEQYF. The V call is TRBV19, the J call TRBJ2-7, with D possibly matching TRBD1 (6 bases). Trimming pared 4 bases from V and 6 bases from J, leaving 16 bases between. CDR1 and CDR2 from the germline V gene are LNHDA and SQIVND (reference sequence). The CDR3 loop spans 14 amino acids.

The J gene is TRBJ1-6, the V gene TRBV7-2; no clear D. V lost 4 bases to trimming and J lost 11 bases, with 12 bases between them. The CDR3 totals 13 residues. Germline V CDR1 and CDR2: SGHTA, FQGNSA. The CDR3 sequence: CASSSVAGTPLHF. DNA for the CDR3: TGTGCCAGCAGCTCGGTTGCGGGAACACCCCTCCACTTT.

This clone appeared a few times. The chain uses TRBV30 and TRBJ2-2; no clear D. Germline CDR1 reads GTSNPN; CDR2 reads SVGIG (reference sequence). The CDR3 is 11 amino acids. With 6 bases removed from V and 6 bases from J, the gap between germline ends came to 8 bases. In DNA, the CDR3 is TGTGCCTGTTCACCGGCCGGGGAGCTGTTTTTT. This sequence encodes CACSPAGELFF.

The chain couples TRBV5-6 to TRBJ1-2; 7 nucleotides agree with TRBD1. This CDR3 has 13 residues. The ends lost 3 bases at V and 2 bases at J; junction bases unmatched: 1. Germline CDR1 reads SGHDT; CDR2 reads YYEEEE. This CDR3 reads CASSSTGNYGYTF. The CDR3 bases are TGTGCCAGCAGCTCGACAGGGAACTATGGCTACACCTTC.

This CDR3 reads CASSYPGLGVDTQYF. The CDR3 bases are TGTGCCAGCAGCTACCCGGGACTAGGGGTAGATACGCAGTATTTT. This chain joins TRBV7-2 and TRBJ2-3; 8 bases line up with TRBD2. V lost 4 bases, J lost 5 bases, and 8 bases stayed unmatched. Germline assignment: CDR1 SGHTA and CDR2 FQGNSA. The CDR3 is made up of 15 amino acids.

This clone was recorded a few times. This chain links TRBV2 with TRBJ2-7; 9 bases line up with TRBD1. With V trimmed by 6 bases and J by 1 base, 4 bases remained unmatched. The CDR3 loop spans 14 amino acids. Germline-derived CDR1 and CDR2 are SNHLY and FYNNEI. For the CDR3, the DNA is TGTGCCAGCAGGCGGGGACAGGGTTCCTACGAGCAGTACTTC. Translating it yields CASRRGQGSYEQYF.

The chain employs TRBV27 and TRBJ2-3, with 7 positions matching TRBD1. CDR3 length: 14 residues. Germline V gives CDR1 MNHEY, CDR2 SMNVEV (reference sequence). Losses at the gene ends were 4 bases for V and 3 bases for J; bases not matched to a gene: 4. This chain's CDR3 is CASSSTTGTDTQYF. Written as DNA, the CDR3 is TGTGCCAGCAGTTCTACGACAGGGACAGATACGCAGTATTTT.

CDR3 coding DNA: TGTGCCAGATGGTCTCAGGGTATAAAGCCCCAGCATTTT. Translated, it gives CARWSQGIKPQHF. This chain uses TRBV5-3 with TRBJ1-5; possible D gene TRBD1, 5 bases. TRBV5-3 falls under the ORF class, with uncertain function. This CDR3 is 13 amino acids long. V lost 7 bases and J lost 8, with 16 bases in between.

Concerning this clone: This sample also contains other DNA sequences that code for the same CDR3. The chain uses TRBV2 and TRBJ2-3, with D possibly matching TRBD2 (5 bases). The V end lost 6 bases, the J end lost 13 bases, and 23 bases lay between the germline ends. CDR1 SNHLY and CDR2 FYNNEI come from the germline V gene. CDR3 length: 14 amino acids. CDR3 residues: CASRGRRTGLIKYF. The CDR3 DNA reads TGTGCCAGCAGAGGACGGAGGACCGGATTAATTAAGTATTTT.

This chain joins TRBV4-2 and TRBJ2-7; 8 nucleotides line up with TRBD2. The CDR3 contains 16 residues. V was pared by 0 bases and J by 4 bases, with 8 bases of the junction left unmatched. CDR1 is LGHNA, CDR2 YNFKEQ, per germline. The CDR3 DNA reads TGTGCCAGCAGCCAAGAGGGGACTAGTTGGTTTTACGAGCAGTACTTC. Its translation: CASSQEGTSWFYEQYF.

This chain connects TRBV19 to TRBJ1-1; D possibly corresponds to TRBD1 (6 bases). The V end was cut by 2 bases, the J end by 1 base, with 8 bases between. CDR3 length: 14 amino acids. Germline assignment: CDR1 LNHDA and CDR2 SQIVND (reference sequence). CDR3 in amino acids: CASSITGWNTEAFF. The CDR3 DNA follows: TGTGCCAGTAGTATAACAGGGTGGAACACTGAAGCTTTCTTT.

The CDR3 is CASRPWARQYV. CDR3 DNA sequence: TGCGCCAGCAGGCCCTGGGCACGGCAGTACGTC. The chain joins TRBV10-1 to TRBJ2-7; D is undetermined. The V gene's germline CDR1 is WNHNN and CDR2 SYGVQD (reference sequence). This CDR3 is 11 amino acids long. The V end lost 6 bases, the J end lost 9 bases, and 12 bases lay between the germline ends.

The chain links TRBV5-6 to TRBJ1-5, with D perhaps matching TRBD1 (5 bases). There are 16 residues in the CDR3. Germline V gene data show CDR1 as SGHDT and CDR2 as YYEEEE. The V and J ends lost 0 bases and 2 bases respectively, with 12 bases between them. The CDR3 here is CASSLGGTLGNQPQHF. The CDR3 nucleotides read TGTGCCAGCAGCTTGGGAGGGACTCTAGGCAATCAGCCCCAGCATTTT.

The V gene is TRBV6-5, the J gene TRBJ2-1; TRBD2 matches at 12 bases. J was trimmed by 6 bases and V by 0 bases; bases with no gene match: 3. Germline V gene data show CDR1 as MNHEY and CDR2 as SVGAGI. The CDR3 length is 16 residues. CDR3 protein: CASSYSTSGGPNEQFF. CDR3 DNA: TGTGCCAGCAGTTACTCGACTAGCGGGGGCCCCAATGAGCAGTTCTTC.

J is TRBJ2-3 and V is TRBV9; 9 bases match TRBD2. The J segment lost 3 bases and the V segment lost 1 base, leaving 3 bases of the junction unmatched. This CDR3 region has 15 residues. Per the germline V gene, CDR1 is SGDLS and CDR2 is YYNGEE. The DNA of the CDR3 is TGTGCCAGCAGCGTATTTGCGGGAGGGACAGATACGCAGTATTTT. Protein product: CASSVFAGGTDTQYF. The full variable domain, completed using reference TRBV9 and TRBJ2-3, is DSGVTQTPKHLITATGQRVTLRCSPRSGDLSVYWYQQSLDQGLQFLIQYYNGEERAKGNILERFSAQQFPDLHSELNLSSLELGDSALYFCASSVFAGGTDTQYFGPGTRLTVL.

The CDR3 DNA is TGTGCCAGTAGCGGGAGCTGGGAGACCCAGTACTTC. This gives the protein CASSGSWETQYF. The rearrangement uses TRBV19 and TRBJ2-5; a possible D gene is TRBD2 (6 bases). The V gene's germline CDR1 is LNHDA and CDR2 SQIVND (reference sequence). Trimming took off 6 bases at V and 5 bases at J, with 10 bases between the two ends. The CDR3 consists of 12 residues.